Described below is a single T cell receptor beta chain sequence and its context. The CDR3 extends over 14 amino acids. Germline V gene lookup returns CDR1 SEHNR and CDR2 FQNEAQ (reference sequence). V lost 1 base and J lost 4; bases outside the gene matches: 2. The entry originates in a study of blood T cell repertoires in COVID-19. The overall study: COVID-19 samples, acute and convalescent, were from the United States, Italy and Spain. T cells, B-cell-depleted T cells, or PBMCs provided the cDNA or gDNA that served as material.

Original processing methods: From reference gene primer amplification, estimates of nucleated cell counts were derived. Method: immunoSEQ multiplex PCR; TCRdb's copy keeps in-frame clones and lacks some. Clone size and V and J calls were adopted from that table, with D and trimming inferred from the DNA. Among around 250,000 clones listed, approximately 85% were seen once. The sample was peripheral blood. The receptor was derived from a man older than 75 with acute or convalescent COVID-19. This chain links TRBV7-9 with TRBJ2-3, with 7 bases that match TRBD1. CDR3 in amino acids: CASSLGDRADTQYF. CDR3 sequence (DNA): TGTGCCAGCAGCTTAGGAGACAGGGCAGATACGCAGTATTTT.